This T cell receptor beta chain appears in the sequencing data of a study of blood T cell repertoires in COVID-19. TCRdb's copy holds only in-frame clones and misses some; the assay was immunoSEQ multiplex PCR. The sample carries roughly 400,000 clones, around 89% recorded once. Participants came from fewer than 25 US areas, aged roughly 18 to 89 years. Two negative PCRs, clearance, or symptom resolution characterized the recovered Cohort 3 donors. Trimming shortened V by 2 bases and J by 2 bases, and 12 bases separated the two germline ends. CDR1 SGHNT and CDR2 YYREEE come from the germline V gene (reference sequence). The CDR3 is 15 amino acids.

The sequence was obtained from a man under 40 who had recovered from COVID-19. This chain uses TRBV5-4 with TRBJ2-3; tentative D call: TRBD2 (6 bases). The sample comprised PBMCs or T cells enriched from blood (not recorded which). In DNA form, the CDR3 reads TGTGCCAGCAGCTTTGATCCGGACTACACAGATACGCAGTATTTT. It is translated as CASSFDPDYTDTQYF.